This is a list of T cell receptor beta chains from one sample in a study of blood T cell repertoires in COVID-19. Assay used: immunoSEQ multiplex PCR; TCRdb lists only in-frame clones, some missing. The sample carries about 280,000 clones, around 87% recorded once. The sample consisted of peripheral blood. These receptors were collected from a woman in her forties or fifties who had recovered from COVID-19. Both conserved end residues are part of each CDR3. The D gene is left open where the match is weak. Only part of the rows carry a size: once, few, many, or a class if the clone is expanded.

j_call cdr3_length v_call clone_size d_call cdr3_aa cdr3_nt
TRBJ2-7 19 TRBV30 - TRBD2 CAWSVRWTARLAGGPEQYF TGTGCCTGGAGTGTACGATGGACAGCCCGACTAGCGGGAGGCCCCGAGCAGTACTTC
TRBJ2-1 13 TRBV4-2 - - CASSQDPNNEQFF TGTGCCAGCAGCCAAGACCCTAACAATGAGCAGTTCTTC
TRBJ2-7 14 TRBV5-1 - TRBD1 CASSLGGLAYEQYF TGCGCCAGCAGCTTAGGGGGCCTGGCCTACGAGCAGTACTTC
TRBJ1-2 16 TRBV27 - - CASSQYPGTPNYGYTF TGTGCCAGCAGTCAATACCCCGGGACTCCTAACTATGGCTACACCTTC
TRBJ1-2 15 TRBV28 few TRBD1 CASSFQDRGYYGYTF TGTGCCAGCAGTTTTCAGGACAGGGGTTACTATGGCTACACCTTC
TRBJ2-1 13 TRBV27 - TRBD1 CASSSAGGNEQFF TGTGCCAGCAGTTCTGCAGGGGGCAATGAGCAGTTCTTC
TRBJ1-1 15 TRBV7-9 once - CASSRGFGGNTEAFF TGTGCCAGCAGCCGGGGGTTTGGGGGTAACACTGAAGCTTTCTTT
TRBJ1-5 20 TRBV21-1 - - CASSREGGTGVHRRNQPQHF TGTGCCAGCAGCAGAGAGGGTGGGACAGGGGTCCACAGGCGCAATCAGCCCCAGCATTTT
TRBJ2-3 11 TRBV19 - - CASRSGDTQYF TGTGCCAGTAGGTCCGGGGATACGCAGTATTTT
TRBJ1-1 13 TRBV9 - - CASSVGGRTEAFF TGTGCCAGCAGCGTAGGGGGGAGGACTGAAGCTTTCTTT
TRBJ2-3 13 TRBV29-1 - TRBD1 CSVGTGGMGTQYF TGCAGCGTTGGGACAGGCGGTATGGGTACGCAGTATTTT
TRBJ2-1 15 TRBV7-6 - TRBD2 CASSPEGLAGREQFF TGTGCCAGCAGCCCCGAGGGACTAGCGGGACGGGAGCAGTTCTTC
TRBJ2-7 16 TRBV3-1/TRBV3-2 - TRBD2 CASSQEGLAGGREQYF TGTGCCAGCAGCCAAGAGGGACTAGCGGGGGGGCGCGAGCAGTACTTC
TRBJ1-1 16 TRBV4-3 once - CASSQVMGGLNTEAFF TGCGCCAGCAGCCAAGTTATGGGCGGACTAAACACTGAAGCTTTCTTT
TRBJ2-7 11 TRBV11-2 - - CASSLAGEQYF TGTGCCAGCAGCTTAGCGGGCGAGCAGTACTTC
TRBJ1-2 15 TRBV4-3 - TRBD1 CASSRWTGETYGYTF TGCGCCAGCAGCCGCTGGACAGGGGAGACCTATGGCTACACCTTC
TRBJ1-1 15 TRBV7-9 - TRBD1 CASSLTGGMNTEAFF TGTGCCAGCAGCTTGACAGGGGGGATGAACACTGAAGCTTTCTTT
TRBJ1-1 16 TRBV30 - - CAWSGATGIMNTEAFF TGTGCCTGGAGTGGGGCCACAGGCATCATGAACACTGAAGCTTTCTTT
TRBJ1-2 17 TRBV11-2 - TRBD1 CASSPPGQGVLGYGYTF TGTGCCAGCAGCCCCCCGGGACAGGGGGTTTTGGGGTATGGCTACACCTTC
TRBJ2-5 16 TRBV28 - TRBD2 CASSLILAGSAETQYF TGTGCCAGCAGTCTCATACTAGCGGGATCCGCGGAGACCCAGTACTTC
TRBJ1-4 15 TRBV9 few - CASSVAGAYNEKLFF TGTGCCAGCAGCGTAGCGGGAGCCTATAATGAAAAACTGTTTTTT
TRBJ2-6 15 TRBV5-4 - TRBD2 CASTRGGSGANVLTF TGTGCCAGCACCCGGGGGGGGAGTGGGGCCAACGTCCTGACTTTC
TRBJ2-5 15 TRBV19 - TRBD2 CASKTSGGHGETQYF TGTGCCAGTAAGACTAGCGGGGGACATGGAGAGACCCAGTACTTC
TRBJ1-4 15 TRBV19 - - CASSWAPEANEKLFF TGTGCCAGTAGTTGGGCGCCGGAGGCTAATGAAAAACTGTTTTTT
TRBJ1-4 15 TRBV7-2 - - CASSPTLGFNEKLFF TGTGCCAGCAGCCCGACCCTAGGATTTAATGAAAAACTGTTTTTT
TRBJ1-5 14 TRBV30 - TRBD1 CAWSVGTGVQPQHF TGTGCCTGGAGTGTAGGGACAGGGGTTCAGCCCCAGCATTTT
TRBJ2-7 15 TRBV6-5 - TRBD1 CASSPGTGSSYEQYF TGTGCCAGCAGTCCTGGGACAGGGAGCTCCTACGAGCAGTACTTC
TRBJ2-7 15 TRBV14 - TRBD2 CASSLLTSGRREQYF TGTGCCAGCAGCCTGTTGACTAGCGGGAGGAGGGAGCAGTACTTC
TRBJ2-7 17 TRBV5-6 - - CASSGTSLSILSYEQYF TGTGCCAGCAGCGGTACCTCTTTGAGCATCCTATCCTACGAGCAGTACTTC
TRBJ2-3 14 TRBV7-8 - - CASSFRGVTDTQYF TGTGCCAGCAGCTTTCGGGGTGTCACAGATACGCAGTATTTT
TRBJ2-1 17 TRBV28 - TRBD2 CASSPGLAGLSYNEQFF TGTGCCAGCAGCCCAGGACTAGCGGGCCTCTCCTACAATGAGCAGTTCTTC
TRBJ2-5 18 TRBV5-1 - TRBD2 CASSLGGLAGRLRETQYF TGCGCCAGCAGCTTGGGGGGACTAGCGGGAAGACTCCGGGAGACCCAGTACTTC
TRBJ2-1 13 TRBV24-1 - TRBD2 CATGTSGYNEQFF TGTGCCACCGGGACTAGCGGATACAATGAGCAGTTCTTC
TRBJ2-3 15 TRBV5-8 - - CASIPGHGGTDTQYF TGTGCCAGCATTCCGGGACATGGGGGCACAGATACGCAGTATTTT
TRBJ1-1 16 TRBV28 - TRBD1 CASRNWDRLLNTEAFF TGTGCCAGCAGAAACTGGGACAGATTATTGAACACTGAAGCTTTCTTT
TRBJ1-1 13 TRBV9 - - CASSVTGNTEAFF TGTGCCAGCAGCGTAACGGGGAACACTGAAGCTTTCTTT
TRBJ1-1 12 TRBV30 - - CAWSGGTTEAFF TGTGCCTGGAGTGGGGGGACAACCGAAGCTTTCTTT
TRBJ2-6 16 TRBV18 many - CASSLRTDSGANVLTF TGTGCCAGCTCCCTTCGGACAGACTCTGGGGCCAACGTCCTGACTTTC
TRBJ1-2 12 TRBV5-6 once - CASSWGGNGYTF TGTGCCAGCAGCTGGGGAGGGAATGGCTACACCTTC
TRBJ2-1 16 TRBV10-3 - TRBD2 CAIRGLSGFNRGEQFF TGTGCCATTCGGGGACTAAGCGGGTTTAATAGGGGTGAGCAGTTCTTC
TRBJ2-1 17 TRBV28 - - CASSPMVGSLEDNEQFF TGTGCCAGCAGCCCGATGGTAGGGTCCCTGGAGGACAATGAGCAGTTCTTC